A selection of T cell receptor beta chains follows, all from one sample in a study of CD4+ T cells in melanoma. Libraries were prepared by immunoSEQ multiplex PCR; TCRdb keeps only in-frame clonotypes and omits some of them. The table has thousands of clones, under 75% seen once. Sequencing used cells from a culture (not recorded whether cultured in vitro). The origin of the receptors is a human donor with melanoma. The CDR3 runs from the conserved cysteine through the conserved F or W. A D gene is named only where the DNA matches it firmly. Some rows have no size entry. The others give once, few or many, or a class for an expanded clone.

d_gene: NA; len: 18; v_gene: TRBV12-5; j_gene: TRBJ1-5; abundance: NA; CDR3aa: CASGQPPVFGAYNQPQHF; CDR3nt: TGTGCTAGTGGCCAGCCCCCTGTTTTCGGGGCCTACAATCAGCCCCAGCATTTT
d_gene: TRBD1; len: 13; v_gene: TRBV7-2; j_gene: TRBJ2-7; abundance: NA; CDR3aa: CASTGQVTYEQYF; CDR3nt: TGTGCCAGCACCGGACAGGTAACCTACGAGCAGTACTTC
d_gene: NA; len: 14; v_gene: TRBV21-1; j_gene: TRBJ2-3; abundance: NA; CDR3aa: CASSTNRVADTQYF; CDR3nt: TGTGCCAGCAGCACCAACAGGGTAGCAGATACGCAGTATTTT
d_gene: NA; len: 15; v_gene: TRBV6-5; j_gene: TRBJ1-4; abundance: NA; CDR3aa: CASSSLGLNNEKLFF; CDR3nt: TGTGCCAGCAGTTCGCTAGGGTTGAATAATGAAAAACTGTTTTTT
d_gene: TRBD1; len: 14; v_gene: TRBV6-5; j_gene: TRBJ2-3; abundance: NA; CDR3aa: CASRRQGRSDTQYF; CDR3nt: TGTGCCAGCAGAAGACAGGGCAGATCAGATACGCAGTATTTT
d_gene: TRBD1; len: 15; v_gene: TRBV2; j_gene: TRBJ1-4; abundance: NA; CDR3aa: CASSDPTGPNEKLFF; CDR3nt: TGTGCCAGCAGTGACCCGACAGGGCCTAATGAAAAACTGTTTTTT
d_gene: TRBD2; len: 15; v_gene: TRBV6-6; j_gene: TRBJ2-3; abundance: once; CDR3aa: CASRYSGGSTDTQYF; CDR3nt: TGTGCCAGCAGATACAGCGGGGGGAGCACAGATACGCAGTATTTT
d_gene: TRBD1; len: 16; v_gene: TRBV7-9; j_gene: TRBJ1-2; abundance: few; CDR3aa: CASSPWTGRYSYGYTF; CDR3nt: TGTGCCAGCAGCCCCTGGACAGGGCGCTATTCCTATGGCTACACCTTC
d_gene: TRBD2; len: 14; v_gene: TRBV5-4; j_gene: TRBJ2-3; abundance: NA; CDR3aa: CASSRGGVTDTQYF; CDR3nt: TGTGCCAGCAGCCGCGGGGGAGTCACAGATACGCAGTATTTT
d_gene: TRBD2; len: 12; v_gene: TRBV6-1; j_gene: TRBJ2-7; abundance: once; CDR3aa: CAKELATYEQYF; CDR3nt: TGTGCCAAAGAACTAGCGACCTACGAGCAGTACTTC
d_gene: NA; len: 18; v_gene: TRBV7-8; j_gene: TRBJ1-1; abundance: NA; CDR3aa: CASSLYTGAYDMNTEAFF; CDR3nt: TGTGCCAGCAGCTTATACACGGGGGCCTATGACATGAACACTGAAGCTTTCTTT
d_gene: NA; len: 14; v_gene: TRBV6-6; j_gene: TRBJ1-1; abundance: NA; CDR3aa: CASSYGTRNTEAFF; CDR3nt: TGTGCCAGCAGTTACGGGACACGGAACACTGAAGCTTTCTTT
d_gene: NA; len: 14; v_gene: TRBV2; j_gene: TRBJ1-2; abundance: NA; CDR3aa: CASSGQTSNYGYTF; CDR3nt: TGTGCCAGCAGTGGACAGACATCTAACTATGGCTACACCTTC
d_gene: NA; len: 15; v_gene: TRBV6-1; j_gene: TRBJ1-5; abundance: few; CDR3aa: CASSEGDQGGQPQHF; CDR3nt: TGTGCCAGCAGTGAAGGGGATCAGGGTGGTCAGCCCCAGCATTTT
d_gene: NA; len: 15; v_gene: TRBV5-1; j_gene: TRBJ2-1; abundance: NA; CDR3aa: CASSLIGGAVHEQFF; CDR3nt: TGCGCCAGCAGCTTAATAGGGGGGGCCGTCCATGAGCAGTTCTTC
d_gene: TRBD1; len: 15; v_gene: TRBV5-1; j_gene: TRBJ1-2; abundance: NA; CDR3aa: CASSLVTGGNYGYTF; CDR3nt: TGCGCCAGCAGCTTGGTAACAGGGGGCAACTATGGCTACACCTTC
d_gene: NA; len: 18; v_gene: TRBV18; j_gene: TRBJ2-2; abundance: NA; CDR3aa: CASSPPQAQTLNTGELFF; CDR3nt: TGTGCCAGCTCACCACCCCAGGCCCAGACTCTGAACACCGGGGAGCTGTTTTTT
d_gene: NA; len: 13; v_gene: TRBV25-1; j_gene: TRBJ1-2; abundance: NA; CDR3aa: CASSFLANYGYTF; CDR3nt: TGTGCCAGCAGCTTTTTGGCTAACTATGGCTACACCTTC
d_gene: TRBD1; len: 16; v_gene: TRBV19; j_gene: TRBJ1-5; abundance: NA; CDR3aa: CASSVTQGARNQPQHF; CDR3nt: TGTGCCAGTAGCGTAACACAGGGGGCTCGCAATCAGCCCCAGCATTTT
d_gene: NA; len: 15; v_gene: TRBV6-5; j_gene: TRBJ1-6; abundance: NA; CDR3aa: CASSYEDRYNSPLHF; CDR3nt: TGTGCCAGCAGTTACGAGGATCGGTATAATTCACCCCTCCACTTT
d_gene: TRBD2; len: 16; v_gene: TRBV5-1; j_gene: TRBJ2-3; abundance: NA; CDR3aa: CASRYLAGGPGDTQYF; CDR3nt: TGCGCCAGCAGATACCTAGCGGGGGGGCCCGGAGATACGCAGTATTTT
d_gene: NA; len: 11; v_gene: TRBV5-1; j_gene: TRBJ2-2; abundance: NA; CDR3aa: CASSSRGELFF; CDR3nt: TGCGCCAGCAGCTCCAGGGGGGAGCTGTTTTTT
d_gene: NA; len: 17; v_gene: TRBV7-2; j_gene: TRBJ2-6; abundance: NA; CDR3aa: CASSQGTGKSGANVLTF; CDR3nt: TGTGCCAGCAGCCAAGGCACAGGGAAATCTGGGGCCAACGTCCTGACTTTC
d_gene: NA; len: 12; v_gene: TRBV2; j_gene: TRBJ2-3; abundance: NA; CDR3aa: CAAGYYTDTQYF; CDR3nt: TGTGCAGCAGGGTACTACACAGATACGCAGTATTTT
d_gene: NA; len: 13; v_gene: TRBV2; j_gene: TRBJ2-7; abundance: medium-sized; CDR3aa: CASSARLGSEQYF; CDR3nt: TGTGCCAGCAGTGCAAGACTAGGTTCCGAGCAGTACTTC
d_gene: NA; len: 16; v_gene: TRBV7-9; j_gene: TRBJ1-3; abundance: NA; CDR3aa: CASSSWGQSSGNTIYF; CDR3nt: TGTGCCAGCAGTTCCTGGGGCCAGAGCTCTGGAAACACCATATATTTT
d_gene: NA; len: 18; v_gene: TRBV27; j_gene: TRBJ2-1; abundance: NA; CDR3aa: CASSLGGRQGPGYNEQFF; CDR3nt: TGTGCCAGCAGTTTGGGGGGGCGGCAGGGGCCCGGCTACAATGAGCAGTTCTTC
d_gene: NA; len: 16; v_gene: TRBV6-1; j_gene: TRBJ2-5; abundance: NA; CDR3aa: CASSAGITGSQETQYF; CDR3nt: TGTGCCAGCAGTGCAGGGATTACCGGGAGCCAAGAGACCCAGTACTTC
d_gene: TRBD2; len: 16; v_gene: TRBV6-6; j_gene: TRBJ2-1; abundance: NA; CDR3aa: CASRTSGGRSYNEQFF; CDR3nt: TGTGCCAGCAGGACTAGCGGGGGGCGATCCTACAATGAGCAGTTCTTC
d_gene: NA; len: 15; v_gene: TRBV6-1; j_gene: TRBJ1-1; abundance: NA; CDR3aa: CASSKLRGKNTEAFF; CDR3nt: TGTGCCAGCAGTAAACTCAGGGGCAAGAACACTGAAGCTTTCTTT
d_gene: NA; len: 13; v_gene: TRBV5-1; j_gene: TRBJ2-5; abundance: NA; CDR3aa: CASSPGYQETQYF; CDR3nt: TGCGCCAGCAGCCCCGGGTACCAAGAGACCCAGTACTTC
d_gene: NA; len: 16; v_gene: TRBV7-8; j_gene: TRBJ2-3; abundance: NA; CDR3aa: CASSLMTRSSTDTQYF; CDR3nt: TGTGCCAGCAGCTTAATGACCAGATCTAGCACAGATACGCAGTATTTT